This passage covers 6 T cell receptor beta chains from one sample sequenced in a study of T cell responses to AZD1222 COVID-19 vaccine listed by TCRdb under 2021. The library came from the immunoSEQ multiplex PCR assay. Sourced from immuneACCESS, this table was stored by TCRdb with only in-frame sequences that have V and J called. A share of the clones is absent; for the studies checked, an unresolved V gene accounts for under half, and the remainder has no known explanation. The sample includes roughly 49,000 clones, with 79% observed a single time. The leading ten clones occupy 20% to 25% of the sample. The time point label on this specimen signifies: baseline before first vaccination. This specimen's treatment or condition label, interpreted: meningococcal conjugate vaccine given as trial control. The input for sequencing was peripheral blood, taken on day 0 of MenACWY control vaccination. These TCRs come from an adult in good health.

The V and J genes are TRBV9 and TRBJ1-3, with 8 nucleotides matching TRBD1. CDR3 length equals 18 residues. V trimming: 4 bases; J trimming: 0 bases; junction bases outside the gene matches: 12. Germline-derived CDR1 and CDR2 are SGDLS and YYNGEE. The CDR3 DNA reads as TGTGCCAGCAGCATTCAGGGGGCATCTTCCCTCTCTGGAAACACCATATATTTT. It is translated as CASSIQGASSLSGNTIYF.

The chain employs TRBV5-4 and TRBJ2-1; TRBD2 agrees at 13 bases. Germline loops: CDR1 SGHNT, CDR2 YYREEE (reference sequence). CDR3 length: 17 residues. Trimming removed 4 bases from V and 7 bases from J; junction bases left unmatched: 11. CDR3 coding DNA: TGTGCCAGCAGCCCCCACAGACTAGCGGGGGGTCTAAATGAGCAGTTCTTC. It codes for CASSPHRLAGGLNEQFF.

The chain couples TRBV19 to TRBJ2-1; the D gene is possibly TRBD2 (6 bases). CDR3 length equals 14 residues. V was cut by 7 bases and J by 8 bases, with 18 bases left in between. Germline V gene data show CDR1 as LNHDA and CDR2 as SQIVND (reference sequence). The CDR3 loop is CASTRAGPRDEQFF. The CDR3 DNA is TGTGCCAGTACCAGAGCGGGCCCCAGGGATGAGCAGTTCTTC.

This chain links TRBV7-9 with TRBJ1-6; TRBD1 matches at 7 bases. The ends lost 6 bases at V and 5 bases at J; junction bases unmatched: 4. Germline-derived CDR1 and CDR2 are SEHNR and FQNEAQ (reference sequence). The CDR3 length is 14 residues. CDR3 in amino acids: CASRNTGDNSPLHF. DNA for the CDR3: TGTGCCAGCAGGAATACAGGGGATAATTCACCCCTCCACTTT.

V usage is TRBV15 and J usage is TRBJ2-1; 9 nucleotides align to TRBD2. The germline gives CDR1 LNHNV, CDR2 YYDKDF (reference sequence). J lost 7 bases, V lost 1 base, and 5 bases had no gene match. The CDR3 length is 15 residues. CDR3 DNA: TGTGCCACCAGCAGAGCTCGACTAGCGGAAAATGAGCAGTTCTTC. Translating gives CATSRARLAENEQFF.

The rearrangement uses TRBV4-1 and TRBJ2-1; D is possibly TRBD2 (5 bases). The germline gives CDR1 MGHRA, CDR2 YSYEKL. This CDR3 contains 15 residues. V was cut by 5 bases and J by 8 bases, with 19 bases left in between. CDR3 bases: TGCGCCAGCAGCGGCTTCTTTAAGGCGGGCGATGAGCAGTTCTTC. Encoded protein: CASSGFFKAGDEQFF.